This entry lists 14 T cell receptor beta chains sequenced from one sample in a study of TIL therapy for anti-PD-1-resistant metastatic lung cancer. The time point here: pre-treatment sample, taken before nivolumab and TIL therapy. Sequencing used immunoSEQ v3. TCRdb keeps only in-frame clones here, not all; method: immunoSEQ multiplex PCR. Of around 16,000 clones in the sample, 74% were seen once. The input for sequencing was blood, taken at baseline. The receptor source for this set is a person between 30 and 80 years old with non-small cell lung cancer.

CDR3 DNA sequence: TGTGCCTGGATCAGGGGCTCCTACAATGAGCAGTTCTTC. Translating gives CAWIRGSYNEQFF. The rearrangement links TRBV30 to TRBJ2-1; D is perhaps TRBD1 (6 bases). The CDR3 runs to 13 residues. Germline V gene data show CDR1 as GTSNPN and CDR2 as SVGIG (reference sequence). V gave up 4 bases and J gave up 0 bases, with 7 bases separating them. The full variable domain, rest sourced from reference TRBV30 and TRBJ2-1, is SQTIHQWPATLVQPVGSPLSLECTVEGTSNPNLYWYRQAAGRGLQLLFYSVGIGQISSEVPQNLSASRPQDRQFILSSKKLLLSDSGFYLCAWIRGSYNEQFFGPGTRLTVL.

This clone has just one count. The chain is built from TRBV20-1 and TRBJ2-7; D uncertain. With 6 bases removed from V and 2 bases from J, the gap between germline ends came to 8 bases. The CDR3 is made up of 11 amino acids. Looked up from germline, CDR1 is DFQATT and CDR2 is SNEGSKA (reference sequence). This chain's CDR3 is CSAPIPYEQYF. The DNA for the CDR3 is TGCAGTGCACCGATCCCCTACGAGCAGTACTTC.

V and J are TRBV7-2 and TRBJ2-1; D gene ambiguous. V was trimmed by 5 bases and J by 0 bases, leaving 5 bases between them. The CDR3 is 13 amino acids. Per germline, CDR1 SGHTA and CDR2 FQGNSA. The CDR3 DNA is TGTGCCAGCAGCCCCCGCTCCTACAATGAGCAGTTCTTC. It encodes CASSPRSYNEQFF.

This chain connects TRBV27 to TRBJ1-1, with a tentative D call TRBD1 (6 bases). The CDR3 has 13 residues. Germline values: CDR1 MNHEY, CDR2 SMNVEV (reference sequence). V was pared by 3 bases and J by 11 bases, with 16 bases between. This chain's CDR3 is CASSFSGGRWAFF. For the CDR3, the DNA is TGTGCCAGCAGTTTCTCCGGGGGCCGGTGGGCTTTCTTT.

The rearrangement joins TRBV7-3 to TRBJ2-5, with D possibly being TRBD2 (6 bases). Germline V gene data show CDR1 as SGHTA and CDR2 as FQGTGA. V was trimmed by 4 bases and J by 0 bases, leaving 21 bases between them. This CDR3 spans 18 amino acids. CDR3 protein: CASSSPRRGEEYQETQYF. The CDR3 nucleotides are TGTGCCAGCAGCTCCCCGCGACGCGGGGAAGAGTACCAAGAGACCCAGTACTTC.

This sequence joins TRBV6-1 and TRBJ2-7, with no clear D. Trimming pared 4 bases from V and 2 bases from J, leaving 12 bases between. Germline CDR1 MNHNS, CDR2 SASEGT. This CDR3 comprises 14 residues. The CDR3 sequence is CASSVGGATYEQYF. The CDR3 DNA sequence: TGTGCCAGCAGTGTTGGCGGCGCTACCTACGAGCAGTACTTC.

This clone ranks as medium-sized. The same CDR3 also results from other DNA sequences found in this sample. CDR3 in amino acids: CASSLSTSGSSYNEQFF. In DNA, the CDR3 is TGTGCCAGCAGTTTATCGACTAGCGGGAGTTCCTACAATGAGCAGTTCTTC. The rearrangement links TRBV28 to TRBJ2-1; 12 bases match TRBD2. The CDR3 length is 17 residues. Trimming took 1 base from V and 1 from J; bases not matched to a gene: 2. The germline CDR1 and CDR2 sequences are MDHEN and SYDVKM.

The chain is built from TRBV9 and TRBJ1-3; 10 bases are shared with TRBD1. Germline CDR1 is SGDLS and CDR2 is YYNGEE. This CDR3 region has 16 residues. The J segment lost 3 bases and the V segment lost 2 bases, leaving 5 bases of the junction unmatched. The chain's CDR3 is CASSVKGQGVGNTIYF. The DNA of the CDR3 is TGTGCCAGCAGCGTTAAAGGACAGGGGGTTGGAAACACCATATATTTT.

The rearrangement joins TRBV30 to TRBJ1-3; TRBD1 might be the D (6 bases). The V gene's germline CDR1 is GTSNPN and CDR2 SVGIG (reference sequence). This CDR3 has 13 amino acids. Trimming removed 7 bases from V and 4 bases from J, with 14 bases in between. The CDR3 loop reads CAYIGRGGNTIYF. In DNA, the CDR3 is TGTGCCTACATCGGGAGGGGGGGAAACACCATATATTTT.

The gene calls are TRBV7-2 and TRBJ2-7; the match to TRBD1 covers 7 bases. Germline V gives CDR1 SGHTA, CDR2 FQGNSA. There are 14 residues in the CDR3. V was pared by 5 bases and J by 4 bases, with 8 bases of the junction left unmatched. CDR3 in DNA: TGTGCCAGCAGCCCCAGAGGGGGCGAGTACGAGCAGTACTTC. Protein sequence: CASSPRGGEYEQYF.

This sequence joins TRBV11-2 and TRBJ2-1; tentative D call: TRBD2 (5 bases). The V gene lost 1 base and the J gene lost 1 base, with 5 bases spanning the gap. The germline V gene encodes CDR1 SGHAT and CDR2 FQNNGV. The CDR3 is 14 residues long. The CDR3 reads CASSLAGSYNEQFF. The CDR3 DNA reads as TGTGCCAGCAGCTTAGCGGGGTCCTACAATGAGCAGTTCTTC.

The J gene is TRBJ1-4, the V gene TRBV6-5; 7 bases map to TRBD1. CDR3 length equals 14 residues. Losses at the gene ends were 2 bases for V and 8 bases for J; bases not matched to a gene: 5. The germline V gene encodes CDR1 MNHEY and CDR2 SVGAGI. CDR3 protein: CASSYGTEVEKLFF. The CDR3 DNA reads TGTGCCAGCAGTTACGGGACAGAAGTAGAAAAACTGTTTTTT.

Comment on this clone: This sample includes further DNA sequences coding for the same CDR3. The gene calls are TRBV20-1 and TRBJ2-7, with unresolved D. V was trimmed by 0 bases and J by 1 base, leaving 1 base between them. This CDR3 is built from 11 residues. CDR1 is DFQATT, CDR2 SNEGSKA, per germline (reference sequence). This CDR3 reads CSARDSYEQYF. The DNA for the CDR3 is TGCAGTGCTAGAGATTCCTACGAGCAGTACTTC.

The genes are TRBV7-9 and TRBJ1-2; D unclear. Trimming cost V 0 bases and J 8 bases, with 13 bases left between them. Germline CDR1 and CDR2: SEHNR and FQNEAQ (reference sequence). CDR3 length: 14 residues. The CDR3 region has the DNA TGTGCCAGCAGCTTAGCGTGGCCGGCGGAGGGCTACACCTTC. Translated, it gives CASSLAWPAEGYTF.